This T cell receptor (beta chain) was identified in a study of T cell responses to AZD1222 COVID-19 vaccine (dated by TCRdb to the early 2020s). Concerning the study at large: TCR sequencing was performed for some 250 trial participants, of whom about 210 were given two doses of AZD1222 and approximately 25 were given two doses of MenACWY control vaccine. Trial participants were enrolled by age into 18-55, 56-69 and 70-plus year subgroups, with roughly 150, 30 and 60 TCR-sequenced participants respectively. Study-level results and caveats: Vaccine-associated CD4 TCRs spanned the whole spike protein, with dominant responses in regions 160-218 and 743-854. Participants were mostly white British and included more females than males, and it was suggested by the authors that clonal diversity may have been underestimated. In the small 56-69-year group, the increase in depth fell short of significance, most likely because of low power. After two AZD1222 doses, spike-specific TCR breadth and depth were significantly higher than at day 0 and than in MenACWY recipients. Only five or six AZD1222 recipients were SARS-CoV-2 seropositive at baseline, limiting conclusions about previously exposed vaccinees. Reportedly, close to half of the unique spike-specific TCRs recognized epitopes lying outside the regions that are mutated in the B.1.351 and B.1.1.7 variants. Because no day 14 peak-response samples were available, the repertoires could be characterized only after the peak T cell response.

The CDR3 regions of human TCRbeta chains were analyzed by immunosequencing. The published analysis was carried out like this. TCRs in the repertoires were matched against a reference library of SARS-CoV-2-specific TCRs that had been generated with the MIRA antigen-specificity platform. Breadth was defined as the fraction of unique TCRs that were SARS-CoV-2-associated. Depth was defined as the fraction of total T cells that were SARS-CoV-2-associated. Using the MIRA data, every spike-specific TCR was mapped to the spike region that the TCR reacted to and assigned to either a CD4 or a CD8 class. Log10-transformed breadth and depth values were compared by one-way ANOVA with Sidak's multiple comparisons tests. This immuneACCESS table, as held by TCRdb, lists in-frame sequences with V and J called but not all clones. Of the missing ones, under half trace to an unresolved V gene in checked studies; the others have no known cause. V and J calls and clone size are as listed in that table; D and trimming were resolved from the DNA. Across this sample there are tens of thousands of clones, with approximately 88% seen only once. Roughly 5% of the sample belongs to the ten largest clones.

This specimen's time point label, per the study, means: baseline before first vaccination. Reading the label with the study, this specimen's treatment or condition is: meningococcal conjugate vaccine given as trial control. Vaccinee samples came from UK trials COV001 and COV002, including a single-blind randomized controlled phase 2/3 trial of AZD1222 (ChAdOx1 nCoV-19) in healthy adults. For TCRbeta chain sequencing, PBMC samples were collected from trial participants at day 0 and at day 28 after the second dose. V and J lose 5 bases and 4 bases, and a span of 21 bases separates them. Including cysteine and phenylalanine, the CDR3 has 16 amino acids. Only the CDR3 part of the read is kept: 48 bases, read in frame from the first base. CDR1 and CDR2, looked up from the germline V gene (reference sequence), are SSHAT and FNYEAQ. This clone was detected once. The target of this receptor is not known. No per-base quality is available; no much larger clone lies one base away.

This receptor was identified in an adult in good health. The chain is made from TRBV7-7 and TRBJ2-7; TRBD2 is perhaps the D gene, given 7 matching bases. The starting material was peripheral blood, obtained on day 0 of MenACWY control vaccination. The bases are TGTGCCAGCAGCCCCGGAAGCTTAGGGGGGGGGTACGAGCAGTACTTC. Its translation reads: CASSPGSLGGGYEQYF.